Sequencing of this TCR beta chain was carried out in a study of vaccination effects on CD4 cells after COVID-19. Study-level background: PBMC were cultured at roughly 2.2 million per well with around 9.2 IU/ml IL-2 and 10 ug/ml peptides.

This table comes from immunoSEQ multiplex PCR, and its TCRdb copy is limited to in-frame clones, with some not included. The sample contains approximately 74,000 clones, roughly 75% of which appear only once. This clone was found once. Its antigen is not known. Following an approximately 9-day culture, CD4+ T cells were purified. It was two doses of either the BNT162b2 or mRNA-1273 vaccine that participants received. The CDR3 is made up of 13 amino acids. Between the trimmed V and J ends, which lost 6 bases and 7 bases, there was a span of 13 bases. V usage is TRBV12-3 or TRBV12-4 and J usage is TRBJ1-5; the D gene is possibly TRBD1 (5 bases). The receptor comes from a human donor who received a COVID-19 vaccine. Specimen: CD4+ T cells from PBMCs cultured without peptide, collected after COVID-19 vaccination. CDR3 region: CASRRGWDQPQHF. The CDR3 DNA is TGTGCCAGCAGGAGAGGGTGGGACCAGCCCCAGCATTTT.